The present TCR beta chain was sequenced within a study of control samples from healthy donors and cancer patients (dated by TCRdb to 2019 to 2021). Receptors were amplified or captured by the immunoSEQ multiplex PCR assay. TCRdb stores this immuneACCESS table with in-frame sequences only. Part of the clones is absent; in the studies checked, under half of the shortfall reflects unresolved V genes, and no reason is known for the rest. Here the sample has 55,000 to 75,000 clones; approximately 89% occur a single time. The ten largest clones add up to under 3% of the sample. With respect to this clone: Its specific antigen is unknown. Nothing much larger sits one base from this clone, and base qualities are not available.

The CDR3, cysteine through phenylalanine, is 12 amino acids long. The retained sequence is limited to the CDR3, 36 bases, with the frame set at the first base. CDR1 and CDR2 are drawn from the germline V gene (reference sequence): SGHNT, YYREEE. V was cut back by 7 bases and J by 7 bases, leaving a gap of 9 bases between them. This TCR was sampled from a woman in her 50s with head and neck cancer. The sequencing sample was made of PBMCs. The chain uses TRBV5-4 and TRBJ1-6, with a weak D call of TRBD1 (5 bases match). The CDR3: CASSKGNSPLHF. The DNA sequence is as follows: TGTGCCAGCTCCAAGGGGAATTCACCCCTCCACTTT.